The present T cell receptor beta chain was sequenced within a study of T cell responses to AZD1222 COVID-19 vaccine. Background on the study: Researchers grouped second doses given at about 4 or about 12 weeks into one pool. Study-wide results and limits: The CD4 TCRs associated with vaccination extended across spike and predominated at 160-218 and 743-854. Just six AZD1222 recipients tested seropositive at baseline. Clonal diversity was possibly underestimated, and white British individuals and females predominated among donors.

Using immunoSEQ multiplex PCR, the repertoire was profiled, and TCRdb retains in-frame clones only, with some absent. The repertoire holds under 150,000 clones, roughly 92% seen once, with around 5.4% in the top ten. As concerns this clone: Its target is not known.

Trimming left V 8 bases short and J 0 bases short, with 12 bases between. The germline V gene has CDR1 SGDLS and CDR2 YYNGEE. This CDR3 spans 14 amino acids. The chain combines TRBV9 with TRBJ1-3; D is uncertain. This TCR was sampled from an adult in good health. Sequences were derived from peripheral blood, sampled on day 0 of AZD1222 vaccination. The CDR3 reads CASDPSSSGNTIYF. CDR3 nucleotide sequence: TGTGCCAGTGACCCGTCGAGCTCTGGAAACACCATATATTTT.